Presented here are 20 T cell receptor beta chains from one specimen sequenced in a study of graft-versus-host responses after intestinal transplantation. Measured with immunoSEQ multiplex PCR; TCRdb has only the in-frame clones, and not every one. The sample has 15,000 to 20,000 clones; over 75% are singletons. This specimen consisted of PBMCs, obtained 14 days after transplant. The receptors stem from a human patient who received an intestinal transplant, so some T cells may come from the graft donor.

The V and J genes are TRBV28 and TRBJ2-7, with 12 bases identical to TRBD2. Germline V gene data show CDR1 as MDHEN and CDR2 as SYDVKM. The length of the CDR3 is 13 residues. The CDR3 here is CASLAGGPSEQYF. Here the CDR3 DNA reads TGTGCTTCCCTAGCGGGAGGGCCTAGCGAGCAGTACTTC.

V is TRBV4-1 and J is TRBJ2-3, with a possible D match to TRBD2 (6 bases). V was pared by 0 bases and J by 2 bases, with 6 bases between. CDR1 is MGHRA, CDR2 YSYEKL, per germline. CDR3 length: 14 amino acids. The CDR3: CASSQELATDTQYF. The CDR3 coding sequence is TGCGCCAGCAGCCAAGAACTAGCCACAGATACGCAGTATTTT.

This clone has only a few counts. The gene calls are TRBV6-5 and TRBJ2-1, with a weak D call TRBD1 (6 bases). Trimming took 5 bases from V and 6 from J, leaving 14 bases between them. The germline gives CDR1 MNHEY, CDR2 SVGAGI. The CDR3 is 14 amino acids. For the CDR3, the DNA is TGTGCCAGCAGTCAACTACAGGGAAGCAATGAGCAGTTCTTC. It translates to CASSQLQGSNEQFF.

In this sample, this clone turned up once. The chain joins TRBV28 to TRBJ1-1; weak D call: TRBD1 (6 bases). CDR1 is MDHEN, CDR2 SYDVKM, per germline. Trimming cost V 5 bases and J 6 bases, with 13 bases left between them. The CDR3 length is 13 residues. CDR3 amino acids: CASSQAGVAEAFF. CDR3 nucleotide sequence: TGTGCCAGCAGTCAAGCAGGGGTGGCTGAAGCTTTCTTT.

This chain uses TRBV19 with TRBJ1-1; D not resolved. Germline loops: CDR1 LNHDA, CDR2 SQIVND (reference sequence). The V end was cut by 5 bases, the J end by 1 base, with 14 bases between. This CDR3 is built from 15 residues. The CDR3: CASSWSLSGNTEAFF. CDR3 coding DNA: TGTGCCAGTAGTTGGTCCCTTTCCGGGAACACTGAAGCTTTCTTT.

This rearrangement joins TRBV19 to TRBJ1-2; the D gene is possibly TRBD1 (5 bases). V lost 2 bases and J 7 bases, leaving 23 bases between the germline ends. CDR1 LNHDA and CDR2 SQIVND come from the germline V gene (reference sequence). The CDR3 covers 17 residues. The CDR3 DNA reads as TGTGCCAGTAGTATATCCCCATCGACAGCGGGGAAGGGTGGCTACACCTTC. Translating it yields CASSISPSTAGKGGYTF. Together with reference TRBV19 and TRBJ1-2, the CDR3 gives the full variable domain: DGGITQSPKYLFRKEGQNVTLSCEQNLNHDAMYWYRQDPGQGLRLIYYSQIVNDFQKGDIAEGYSVSREKKESFPLTVTSAQKNPTAFYLCASSISPSTAGKGGYTFGSGTRLTVV.

V and J are TRBV6-1 and TRBJ2-1, with 7 nucleotides matching TRBD1. CDR1 is MNHNS and CDR2 is SASEGT in the germline V gene. This CDR3 region has 15 residues. Trimming cost V 8 bases and J 0 bases; bases outside gene matches: 7. Written as DNA, the CDR3 is TGTGCCAGCGAACAGGGGCCTTACTCCTACAATGAGCAGTTCTTC. Amino acids: CASEQGPYSYNEQFF.

The DNA for the CDR3 is TGTGCCACCAGCAGATTCCGGAGAGATGCCTACGAGCAGTACTTC. Its translation is CATSRFRRDAYEQYF. The chain combines TRBV15 with TRBJ2-7; D remains ambiguous. Germline CDR1 and CDR2: LNHNV and YYDKDF (reference sequence). The CDR3 is 15 residues long. The V gene lost 2 bases and the J gene lost 2 bases, with 13 bases spanning the gap.

The CDR3 DNA sequence: TGCGCCAGCAGCCAAGTGGTACAGGGGAAGGGGTACGAGCAGTACTTC. Its translation is CASSQVVQGKGYEQYF. This chain joins TRBV4-1 and TRBJ2-7; 7 bases map to TRBD1. This CDR3 spans 16 amino acids. Per germline, CDR1 MGHRA and CDR2 YSYEKL. J was trimmed by 4 bases and V by 1 base; bases with no gene match: 10.

V and J are TRBV2 and TRBJ2-7; TRBD2 aligns across 10 bases. The germline gives CDR1 SNHLY, CDR2 FYNNEI. CDR3 length: 15 amino acids. With 6 bases clipped from V and 2 bases from J, the junction kept 7 bases outside the gene matches. The CDR3 loop reads CASRPGTSEAYEQYF. The CDR3 DNA reads TGTGCCAGCAGACCCGGGACTAGCGAGGCCTACGAGCAGTACTTC.

The V gene is TRBV5-5, the J gene TRBJ2-1; 9 positions match TRBD1. Trimming at V came to 4 bases and at J to 4 bases, leaving 6 bases not matched to a gene. This CDR3 region has 15 residues. Germline V lookup: CDR1 SGHKS, CDR2 YYEKEE (reference sequence). CDR3 coding DNA: TGTGCCAGCAGCCTAGGGACAGGGCCATACAATGAGCAGTTCTTC. Encoded protein: CASSLGTGPYNEQFF. The full variable domain, its missing parts supplied by reference TRBV5-5 and TRBJ2-1, is DAGVTQSPTHLIKTRGQQVTLRCSPISGHKSVSWYQQVLGQGPQFIFQYYEKEERGRGNFPDRFSARQFPNYSSELNVNALLLGDSALYLCASSLGTGPYNEQFFGPGTRLTVL.

The chain links TRBV11-1 to TRBJ2-7; 13 bases are a match to TRBD2. Germline loops: CDR1 SGHAT, CDR2 FQDESV (reference sequence). CDR3 size: 15 residues. V lost 4 bases to trimming and J lost 3 bases; unmatched junction nucleotides: 3. In DNA, the CDR3 is TGTGCCAGCAGCTGGGGGACTAGCGGGAACTACGAGCAGTACTTC. Protein: CASSWGTSGNYEQYF.

The chain joins TRBV6-1 to TRBJ2-4; D assignment may be TRBD1 or TRBD2 (5 bases each). Germline V gene sequence: CDR1 MNHNS, CDR2 SASEGT. With 2 bases removed from V and 2 bases from J, the gap between germline ends came to 10 bases. CDR3 length: 15 residues. The CDR3 sequence: CASSENWGTKNIQYF. The CDR3 DNA reads TGTGCCAGCAGTGAAAATTGGGGGACCAAAAACATTCAGTACTTC.

This chain connects TRBV9 to TRBJ2-1, with 10 positions matching TRBD2. Per germline, CDR1 SGDLS and CDR2 YYNGEE. J gave up 7 bases and V 0 bases, and 7 bases lay outside the gene matches. CDR3 length equals 16 residues. CDR3 nucleotide sequence: TGTGCCAGCAGCGTAGGGCTGCTAGCGGGAGTTAATGAGCAGTTCTTC. It encodes CASSVGLLAGVNEQFF.

This chain uses TRBV5-1 with TRBJ2-7; TRBD1 might be the D (6 bases). The V gene's germline CDR1 is SGHRS and CDR2 YFSETQ. There are 14 residues in the CDR3. The V and J ends lost 0 bases and 3 bases respectively, with 10 bases between them. The DNA of the CDR3 is TGCGCCAGCAGCTTGGAGGTAGGGGGCTACGAGCAGTACTTC. This translates into CASSLEVGGYEQYF.

In its sample, this clone was seen once. This sequence joins TRBV7-4 and TRBJ1-1, with D possibly being TRBD1 (6 bases). Trimming took off 0 bases at V and 6 bases at J, with 20 bases between the two ends. The CDR3 spans 17 residues. Germline-derived CDR1 and CDR2 are SGHVT and SQSDAQ. As DNA, the CDR3 is TGTGCCAGCAGCTTAGCCTGGACGAAACAGGGACGGTCTGAAGCTTTCTTT. Translated: CASSLAWTKQGRSEAFF.

The chain carries TRBV6-1 and TRBJ1-5; a weak D match, TRBD1 (5 bases). Germline V lookup: CDR1 MNHNS, CDR2 SASEGT. The CDR3 is 13 residues long. With 4 bases removed from V and 2 bases from J, the gap between germline ends came to 6 bases. The CDR3 coding sequence is TGTGCCAGCAGTGGAGGGGGCAATCAGCCCCAGCATTTT. Protein sequence: CASSGGGNQPQHF.

The chain has TRBV5-8 and TRBJ2-7, with D possibly being TRBD1 or TRBD2 (6 bases each). The CDR3 extends over 14 amino acids. Germline V lookup: CDR1 SGHTS, CDR2 YDEGEE. Trimming removed 4 bases from V and 0 bases from J, with 11 bases in between. CDR3 sequence: CASSLQGLSYEQYF. CDR3 bases: TGTGCCAGCAGCCTACAGGGACTCTCCTACGAGCAGTACTTC.

The rearrangement uses TRBV6-5 and TRBJ1-4; no definite D call. Germline loops: CDR1 MNHEY, CDR2 SVGAGI. The CDR3 contains 15 residues. Trimming pared 1 base from V and 4 bases from J, leaving 10 bases between. CDR3 in amino acids: CASSYFRGGNEKLFF. As DNA, the CDR3 is TGTGCCAGCAGTTACTTTCGGGGAGGTAATGAAAAACTGTTTTTT.

The CDR3 region is CASSRDFNTGELFF. The DNA of the CDR3 is TGTGCCAGCTCTAGGGACTTCAACACCGGGGAGCTGTTTTTT. The chain is built from TRBV18 and TRBJ2-2; possibly TRBD2 for D (6 bases). Trimming took 6 bases from V and 2 from J, leaving 10 bases between them. CDR1 KGHSH and CDR2 LQKENI come from the germline V gene. The CDR3 covers 14 residues. The entire variable domain, with the rest obtained from reference TRBV18 and TRBJ2-2, is as follows: NAGVMQNPRHLVRRRGQEARLRCSPMKGHSHVYWYRQLPEEGLKFMVYLQKENIIDESGMPKERFSAEFPKEGPSILRIQQVVRGDSAAYFCASSRDFNTGELFFGEGSRLTVL.